The 3 T cell receptor beta chains below all came from one sample that was sequenced in a study of molecular identifiers for immune sequencing clone quantification. Each CDR3 protein is one row after TCRdb ran MiXCR on the PCR reads. The sample contains about 320,000 distinct CDR3 sequences, 20% to 25% of which appear only once. The specimen sequenced was naive CD8+ T cells from blood, with Jurkat cell RNA spiked in. Noted subset: FACS-sorted CD8+CD4-CCR7+CD45RA+ naive T cells. The origin of the receptors is a human donor in good health. Some libraries in this study had Jurkat cell RNA spiked in.

Many counts were recorded for this clonotype. CDR3 sequence (DNA): TGTGCCAGCAGCTCCCTACCGGGGAGGTCTAATGAAAAACTGTTTTTT. Its translation is CASSSLPGRSNEKLFF. This chain uses TRBV7-9 with TRBJ1-4; D is undetermined. The CDR3 consists of 16 residues. Germline CDR1 reads SEHNR; CDR2 reads FQNEAQ (reference sequence). The V gene lost 4 bases and the J gene lost 3 bases, with 15 bases spanning the gap.

This clonotype was counted ten times or more. V gene TRBV7-6 combines with J gene TRBJ2-7; D gene ambiguous. Trimming took off 5 bases at V and 4 bases at J, with 9 bases between the two ends. The CDR3 is 12 amino acids. The germline gives CDR1 SGHVS, CDR2 FNYEAQ. This chain's CDR3 is CASSPTPYEQYF. CDR3 DNA: TGTGCCAGCAGCCCCACCCCGTACGAGCAGTACTTC.

Ten or more counts support this clonotype. The chain has TRBV5-4 and TRBJ2-3; 10 bases align to TRBD1. Per the germline V gene, CDR1 is SGHNT and CDR2 is YYREEE (reference sequence). The CDR3 consists of 15 residues. With V trimmed by 2 bases and J by 6 bases, 6 bases remained unmatched. The CDR3 DNA is TGTGCCAGCAGCTTTAGGACAGGGGGGCTGGATACGCAGTATTTT. This gives the protein CASSFRTGGLDTQYF.